Listed below are T cell receptor beta chains from one sample, sequenced in a study of tumor-infiltrating lymphocytes in oesophageal squamous cell carcinoma. TCRdb used MiXCR to reprocess the PCR reads, holding one entry per CDR3 protein. The table has about 14,000 distinct CDR3 sequences, around half seen once. The sample taken for sequencing was blood. The source is a male donor with esophageal squamous cell carcinoma. The CDR3 runs from the conserved cysteine through the conserved F or W. The order of the fields is clone size, V gene, D gene, J gene, CDR3 DNA, CDR3 protein. A D gene is named only where the DNA matches it firmly. Expanded clones get a size class; other rows say once, few or many, or leave the size out.

many,TRBV20-1,TRBD2,TRBJ2-7,TGCAGTGCTAGGGGGACTAGGGGATTCGCCGAGCAGTACTTC,CSARGTRGFAEQYF
.,TRBV7-2,.,TRBJ2-1,TGTGCCAGCAGGACAAGGGGGAGCTCCTACAATGAGCAGTTCTTC,CASRTRGSSYNEQFF
.,TRBV7-3,.,TRBJ2-4,TGTGCCAGCAGCCCGCGGTTAAACATTCAGTACTTC,CASSPRLNIQYF
.,TRBV6-8,TRBD2,TRBJ2-5,TGTGCCAGCAGCGGCGGGGGGGCTTCAGAGACCCAGTACTTC,CASSGGGASETQYF
.,TRBV7-2,.,TRBJ2-5,TGTGCCAGCAGCTTAGGAAAGGCCCGTAAAGAGACCCAGTACTTC,CASSLGKARKETQYF
.,TRBV7-6,.,TRBJ2-7,TGTGCCAGCAGCGTACCAGGGACACCCTCCTACGAGCAGTACTTC,CASSVPGTPSYEQYF
medium-sized,TRBV7-2,.,TRBJ1-5,TGTGCCAGCAGCTTACGCGCCCTGAATCCCCCAAGTAGCAATCAGCCCCAGCATTTT,CASSLRALNPPSSNQPQHF
many,TRBV5-1,TRBD1,TRBJ2-1,TGCGCCAGCAGCTCCTACCGGGACAGGGAAGAGCAGTTCTTC,CASSSYRDREEQFF
.,TRBV7-4,.,TRBJ2-1,TGTGCCAGCAGCCGGACAGAACTGAATTACAATGAGCAGTTCTTC,CASSRTELNYNEQFF
.,TRBV18,.,TRBJ2-7,TGTGCCAGCTCACCAGGGGCCTACGAGCAGTACTTC,CASSPGAYEQYF
.,TRBV7-6,.,TRBJ1-1,TGTGCCAGCAGCCGACAGGTGAACACTGAAGCTTTCTTT,CASSRQVNTEAFF
many,TRBV24-1,TRBD1,TRBJ2-5,TGTGCCACCAGTGAACCCGGGACAGGGGACGATGAGACCCAGTACTTC,CATSEPGTGDDETQYF
.,TRBV30,.,TRBJ2-7,TGTGCCTGGAACGCCGGAGTTGGCAATGAGCAGTACTTC,CAWNAGVGNEQYF
medium-sized,TRBV7-2,.,TRBJ2-7,TGTGCCAGCAGCTTCAACAGCTACTACGAGCAGTACTTC,CASSFNSYYEQYF
.,TRBV28,.,TRBJ2-7,TGTGCCAGCAGTTTACCTGCAGGCATTCCCTACGAGCAGTACTTC,CASSLPAGIPYEQYF
few,TRBV10-3,.,TRBJ2-5,TGTGCCATCAGTGCAAGGCTACAAGAGACCCAGTACTTC,CAISARLQETQYF
.,TRBV7-6,TRBD2,TRBJ2-7,TGTGCCAGCAGCTTAAAAAGCGGGAGCGAGCAGTACTTC,CASSLKSGSEQYF
.,TRBV7-9,.,TRBJ1-1,TGTGCCAGCAGCTGGGGGGACACGCCTGCTTTCTTT,CASSWGDTPAFF
.,TRBV7-3,.,TRBJ2-3,TGTGCCAGCAGCTTAGGATCGGTCTATACGCAGTATTTT,CASSLGSVYTQYF
.,TRBV7-6,TRBD1,TRBJ1-3,TGTGCCAGCAGCTTAGGACAGGGATTTGGGACTGGAAACACCATATATTTT,CASSLGQGFGTGNTIYF
.,TRBV7-6,TRBD2,TRBJ2-5,TGTGCTAGCAGCCAACTAGCGGGAAGGGGGGAGACCCAGTACTTC,CASSQLAGRGETQYF
many,TRBV29-1,.,TRBJ2-3,TGCAGCGTTGAGGGGGCGCGAGATTCTAGCACAGATACGCAGTATTTT,CSVEGARDSSTDTQYF
.,TRBV7-3,.,TRBJ1-2,TGTGCCAGCAGCCACGGGGGGACCTATGGCTACACCTTC,CASSHGGTYGYTF
.,TRBV6-1,.,TRBJ2-3,TGTGCCAGCAGTGACGCCCGGACTAGCACAGATACGCAGTATTTT,CASSDARTSTDTQYF
.,TRBV7-3,TRBD1,TRBJ2-7,TGTGCCAGCAGCCTCTTGCCGGGACAGGGGGCGAGGGACCCGACTAGCTCTTCCTACGAGCAGTACTTC,CASSLLPGQGARDPTSSSYEQYF
.,TRBV11-2,.,TRBJ2-7,TGTGCCAGCAGGATAGGAGACGAGCAGTACTTC,CASRIGDEQYF
medium-sized,TRBV7-9,.,TRBJ2-2,TGTGCCAGCAGCCCGGGACACCTGAACACCGGGGAGCTGTTTTTT,CASSPGHLNTGELFF
many,TRBV4-1,.,TRBJ2-4,TGCGCCAGCAGCGAAAAGTTAGCCAAAAACATTCAGTACTTC,CASSEKLAKNIQYF
.,TRBV5-3,TRBD2,TRBJ2-2,TGTGCCAGCAGCTTGGCCTCACTAGCGGGACGGACCGGGGAGCTGTTTTTT,CASSLASLAGRTGELFF
many,TRBV7-6,TRBD1,TRBJ2-7,TGTGCCAGCAGCCAAGGACAGGGGCGCGAGCAGTACTTC,CASSQGQGREQYF
.,TRBV7-6,TRBD2,TRBJ2-1,TGTGCCAGCAGCTTATCTAGCGGGGGTTACAATGAGCAGTTCTTC,CASSLSSGGYNEQFF
medium-sized,TRBV7-9,TRBD2,TRBJ2-1,TGTGCCAGCAGCTCCCCGGGGACTAGCGCATCGAATGAGCAGTTCTTC,CASSSPGTSASNEQFF
medium-sized,TRBV7-8,.,TRBJ1-1,TGTGCCAGCAGCCACCGGATTGCCAGCAACACTGAAGCTTTCTTT,CASSHRIASNTEAFF
.,TRBV7-9,.,TRBJ1-1,TGTGCCAGCAGCCAATCAGGTTCCATGAACACTGAAGCTTTCTTT,CASSQSGSMNTEAFF
.,TRBV7-3,.,TRBJ2-3,TGTGCCAGCAGCTTGAATGGCCTCACAGATACGCAGTATTTT,CASSLNGLTDTQYF
.,TRBV7-8,TRBD2,TRBJ2-6,TGTGCCAGCAGCGTAGGATGGACTAGCGGGACCCGCTCTGGGGCCAACGTCCTGACTTTC,CASSVGWTSGTRSGANVLTF
.,TRBV7-2,.,TRBJ1-2,TGTGCCAGCGGCTTTTCCAAGGATTCACCCCTCTACTTC,CASGFSKDSPLYF
many,TRBV11-2,.,TRBJ2-5,TGTGCCAGCAGCTTAGTAGGCAATGAGCAGTACTTC,CASSLVGNEQYF
once,TRBV12-5,.,TRBJ2-1,TGTGCTAGTGGTTTGGGGGGTAATGAGCAGTTCTTC,CASGLGGNEQFF
.,TRBV12-3/TRBV12-4,TRBD2,TRBJ2-7,TGTGCCAGCAGTTGGACTAGCGGGGGCTACGAGCAGTACTTC,CASSWTSGGYEQYF